This T cell receptor beta chain was profiled in a study of blood T cells in healthy people across ages. With regard to this clonotype: The antigen is unknown.

Regarding the study as a whole: In these data, TCR beta diversity tracked strongly with naive T cell percentage. Unsorted PBMCs prevented conclusive naive versus antigen-experienced comparison. The study lacked donor CMV status, which possibly confounded expanded clonotype changes.

A second PCR of roughly 7 to 11 cycles used a sample-barcoded 5' primer and a J-beta primer mix. TCRdb analysed the 5' RACE reads with MiXCR anew, one entry per CDR3 protein. The data hold hundreds of thousands of distinct CDR3 sequences, with roughly half observed a single time. The germline V gene has CDR1 SGHTA and CDR2 FQGNSA. This CDR3 spans 15 amino acids. Trimming cost V 3 bases and J 4 bases; bases outside gene matches: 2. This TCR was recovered from a man in his sixties in good health. This sequence joins TRBV7-2 and TRBJ2-1; 11 bases are shared with TRBD2. Input material: blood. The CDR3 region is CASSLTSGMYNEQFF. The CDR3, as DNA: TGTGCCAGCAGCTTGACTAGCGGGATGTACAATGAGCAGTTCTTC. Full variable domain (remainder filled in from reference TRBV7-2 and TRBJ2-1): GAGVSQSPSNKVTEKGKDVELRCDPISGHTALYWYRQSLGQGLEFLIYFQGNSAPDKSGLPSDRFSAERTGGSVSTLTIQRTQQEDSAVYLCASSLTSGMYNEQFFGPGTRLTVL.